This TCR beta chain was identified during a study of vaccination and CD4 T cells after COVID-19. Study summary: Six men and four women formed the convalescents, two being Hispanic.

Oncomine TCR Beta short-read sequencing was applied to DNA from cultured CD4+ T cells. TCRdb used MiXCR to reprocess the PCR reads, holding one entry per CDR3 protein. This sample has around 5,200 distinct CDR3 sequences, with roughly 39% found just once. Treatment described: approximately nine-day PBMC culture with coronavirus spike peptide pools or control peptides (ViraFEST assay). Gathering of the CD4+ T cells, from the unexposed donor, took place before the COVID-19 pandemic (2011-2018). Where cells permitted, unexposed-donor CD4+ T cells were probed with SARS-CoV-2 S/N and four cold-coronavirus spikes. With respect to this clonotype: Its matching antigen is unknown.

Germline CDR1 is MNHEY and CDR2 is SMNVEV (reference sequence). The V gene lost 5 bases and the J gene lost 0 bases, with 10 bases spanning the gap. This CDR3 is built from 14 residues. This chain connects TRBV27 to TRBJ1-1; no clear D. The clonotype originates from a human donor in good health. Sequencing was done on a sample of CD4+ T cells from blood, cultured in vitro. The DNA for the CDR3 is TGTGCCAGCAGTAGGACCGTAATGAACACTGAAGCTTTCTTT. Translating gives CASSRTVMNTEAFF.